This T cell receptor (beta chain) was identified in a study of cytomegalovirus exposure and HLA in healthy donors. The wider study: From HLA-typed donors, an early data release held roughly 89 million unique TCRs. Study findings and constraints: The authors enumerated some 170 TCR beta chains as linked to cytomegalovirus. Certain indistinguishable V segments, among them TRBV6-2 and TRBV6-3, were excluded. More clonal expansion characterized HLA-associated TCR beta chains than equally common others in a later analysis.

A multiplex PCR was run with 60 Vbeta primers and 13 Jbeta primers. Libraries were prepared by immunoSEQ multiplex PCR; TCRdb keeps only in-frame clonotypes and omits some of them. The sample shows over 150,000 clones, 70% to 80% of them seen only once. Concerning this clone itself: What it binds is not known.

V dropped 3 bases and J dropped 5 bases, with 10 bases sitting between them. CDR1 and CDR2 from the germline V gene are MNHNY and SVGAGI (reference sequence). The length of the CDR3 is 13 residues. Sequenced sample: PBMCs. The rearrangement uses TRBV6-6 and TRBJ1-1; D unclear. The source of this sequence is a young woman in good health and CMV-seronegative. CDR3 residues: CASSYGRRTEAFF. CDR3 sequence (DNA): TGTGCCAGCAGTTATGGGCGAAGGACTGAAGCTTTCTTT.